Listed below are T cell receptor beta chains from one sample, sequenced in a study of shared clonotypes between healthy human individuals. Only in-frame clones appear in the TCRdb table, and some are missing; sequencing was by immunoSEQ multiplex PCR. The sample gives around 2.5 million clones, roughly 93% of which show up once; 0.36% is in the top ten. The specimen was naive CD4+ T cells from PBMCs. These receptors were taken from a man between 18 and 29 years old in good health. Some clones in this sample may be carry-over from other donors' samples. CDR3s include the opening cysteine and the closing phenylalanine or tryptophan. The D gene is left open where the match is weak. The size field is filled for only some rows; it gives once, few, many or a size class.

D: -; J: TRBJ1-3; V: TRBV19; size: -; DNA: TGTGCCAGTAGCCGGACAGAAGTTTTGACTGGAAACACCATATATTTT; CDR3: CASSRTEVLTGNTIYF
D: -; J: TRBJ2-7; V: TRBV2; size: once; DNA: TGTGCCAGCAGTGGGGAGGTGCTCATTACGGCCGAGCAGTACTTC; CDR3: CASSGEVLITAEQYF
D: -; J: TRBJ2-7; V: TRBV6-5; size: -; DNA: TGTGCCAGCAGTTACTCGCCCAGGGCAGGGGAGCAGTACTTC; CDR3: CASSYSPRAGEQYF
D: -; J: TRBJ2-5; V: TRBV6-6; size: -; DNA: TGTGCCAGCAGTATAGGGGAGTGGGAGACCCAGTACTTC; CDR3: CASSIGEWETQYF
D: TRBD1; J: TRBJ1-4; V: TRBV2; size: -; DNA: TGTGCCAGCGGACTAACCGGGACAGATAATGAAAAACTGTTTTTT; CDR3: CASGLTGTDNEKLFF
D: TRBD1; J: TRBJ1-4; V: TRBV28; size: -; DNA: TGTGCCAGCAGTTTAATAGACAGGGTTCGGGAAAAACTGTTTTTT; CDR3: CASSLIDRVREKLFF
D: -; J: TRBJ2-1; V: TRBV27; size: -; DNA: TGTGCCAGCAGCCCGATCGACTACTACAATGAGCAGTTCTTC; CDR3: CASSPIDYYNEQFF
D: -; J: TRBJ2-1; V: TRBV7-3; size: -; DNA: TGTGCCAGCAGCTTTGGGATTGCGGGACTCTCTTCCGAGCAGTTCTTC; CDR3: CASSFGIAGLSSEQFF
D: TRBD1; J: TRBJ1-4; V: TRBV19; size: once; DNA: TGTGCCAGTAGTTGGGACAGCCATAATGAAAAACTGTTTTTT; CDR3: CASSWDSHNEKLFF
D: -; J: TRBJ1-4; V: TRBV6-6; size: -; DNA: TGTGCCAGCAGTTACTCTGAGAGGAAAGAAAAACTGTTTTTT; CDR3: CASSYSERKEKLFF
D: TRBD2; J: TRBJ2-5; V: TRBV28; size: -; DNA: TGTGCCAGCAGGTCCCCGTCAGCGGGAGAGGAGACCCAGTACTTC; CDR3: CASRSPSAGEETQYF
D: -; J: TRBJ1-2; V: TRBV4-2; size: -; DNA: TGTGCCAGCAGCCAGGGCGTTGGGGGGCTGAGTGGCTACACCTTC; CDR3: CASSQGVGGLSGYTF